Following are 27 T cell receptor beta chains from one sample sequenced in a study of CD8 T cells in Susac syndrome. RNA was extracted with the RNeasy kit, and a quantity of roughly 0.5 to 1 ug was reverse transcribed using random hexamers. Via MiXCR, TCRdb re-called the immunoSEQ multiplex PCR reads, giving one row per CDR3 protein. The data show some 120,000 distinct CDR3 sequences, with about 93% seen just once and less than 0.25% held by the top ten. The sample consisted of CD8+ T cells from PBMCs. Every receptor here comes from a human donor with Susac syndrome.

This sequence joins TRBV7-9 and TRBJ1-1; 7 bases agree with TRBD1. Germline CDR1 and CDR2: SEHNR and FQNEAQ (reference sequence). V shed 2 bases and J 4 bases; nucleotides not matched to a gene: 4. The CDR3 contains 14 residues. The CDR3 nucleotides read TGTGCCAGCAGCTTAAACAGGGGTGGCACTGAAGCTTTCTTT. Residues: CASSLNRGGTEAFF.

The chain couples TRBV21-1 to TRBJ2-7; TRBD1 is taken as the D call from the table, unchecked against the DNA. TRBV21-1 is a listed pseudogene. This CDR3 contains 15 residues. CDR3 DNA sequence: TGTGCCAGCAGCAAAGCCCGGGGGCGAACCTACGAGCAGTACTTC. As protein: CASSKARGRTYEQYF.

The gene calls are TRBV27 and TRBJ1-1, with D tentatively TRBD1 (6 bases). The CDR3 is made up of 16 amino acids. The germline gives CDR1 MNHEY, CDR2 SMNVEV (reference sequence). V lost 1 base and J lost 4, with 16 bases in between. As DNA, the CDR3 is TGTGCCAGCAGTTTATTTGTCGGGGGCCAGGGCACTGAAGCTTTCTTT. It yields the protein CASSLFVGGQGTEAFF.

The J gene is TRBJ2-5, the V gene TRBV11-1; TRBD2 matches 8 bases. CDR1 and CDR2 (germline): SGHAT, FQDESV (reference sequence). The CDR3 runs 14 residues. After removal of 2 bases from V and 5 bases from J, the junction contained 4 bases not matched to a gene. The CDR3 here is CASSLTSGLETQYF. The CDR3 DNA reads TGTGCCAGCAGCTTAACTAGCGGTTTGGAGACCCAGTACTTC. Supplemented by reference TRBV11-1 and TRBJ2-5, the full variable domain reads EAEVAQSPRYKITEKSQAVAFWCDPISGHATLYWYRQILGQGPELLVQFQDESVVDDSQLPKDRFSAERLKGVDSTLKIQPAELGDSAMYLCASSLTSGLETQYFGPGTRLLVL.

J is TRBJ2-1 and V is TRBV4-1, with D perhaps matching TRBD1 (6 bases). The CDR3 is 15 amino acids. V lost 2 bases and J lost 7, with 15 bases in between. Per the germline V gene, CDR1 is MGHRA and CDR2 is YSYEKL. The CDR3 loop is CASSQLGTGWNEQFF. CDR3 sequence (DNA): TGCGCCAGCAGCCAATTAGGAACAGGGTGGAATGAGCAGTTCTTC.

The CDR3: CASSQLGYEQYF. CDR3 bases: TGCGCCAGCAGCCAACTAGGGTACGAGCAGTACTTC. The V call is TRBV4-1, the J call TRBJ2-7, with D unresolved. Trimming stripped 2 bases from V and 4 bases from J, with 6 bases between. The length of the CDR3 is 12 residues. CDR1 and CDR2 (germline): MGHRA, YSYEKL.

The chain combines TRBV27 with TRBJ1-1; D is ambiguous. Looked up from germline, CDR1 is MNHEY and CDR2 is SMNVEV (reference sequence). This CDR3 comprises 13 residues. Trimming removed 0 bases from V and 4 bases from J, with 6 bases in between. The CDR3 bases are TGTGCCAGCAGTTTATCGGGAACCACTGAAGCTTTCTTT. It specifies CASSLSGTTEAFF.

The DNA for the CDR3 is TGTGCCAGCAGCCCCAGAATAGGGACAGGGGGAAACACCGGGGAGCTGTTTTTT. It translates to CASSPRIGTGGNTGELFF. This chain uses TRBV9 with TRBJ2-2; 11 bases line up with TRBD1. The trim removed 4 bases at V and 2 bases at J, leaving 10 bases unmatched. Germline CDR1 is SGDLS and CDR2 is YYNGEE. The CDR3 sequence is 18 residues long.

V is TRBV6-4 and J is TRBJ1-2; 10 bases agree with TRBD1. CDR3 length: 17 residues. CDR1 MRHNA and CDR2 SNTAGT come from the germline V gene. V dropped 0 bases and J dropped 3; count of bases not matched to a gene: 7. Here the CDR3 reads CASSDSVETGGYYGYTF. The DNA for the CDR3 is TGTGCCAGCAGTGACTCAGTGGAGACAGGGGGCTACTATGGCTACACCTTC.

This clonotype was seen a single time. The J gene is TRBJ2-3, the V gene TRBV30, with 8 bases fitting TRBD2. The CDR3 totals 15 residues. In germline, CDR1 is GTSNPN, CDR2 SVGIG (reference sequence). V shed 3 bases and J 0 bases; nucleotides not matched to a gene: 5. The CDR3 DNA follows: TGTGCCTGGAGAGCGGGGGCCATCAGCACAGATACGCAGTATTTT. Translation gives CAWRAGAISTDTQYF.

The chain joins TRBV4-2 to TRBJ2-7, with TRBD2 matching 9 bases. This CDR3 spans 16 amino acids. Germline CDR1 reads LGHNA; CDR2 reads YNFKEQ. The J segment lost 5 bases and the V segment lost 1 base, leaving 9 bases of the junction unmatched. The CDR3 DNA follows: TGTGCCAGCAGCCAAGGGGGGACTAGCCAAAGCGACGAGCAGTACTTC. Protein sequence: CASSQGGTSQSDEQYF.

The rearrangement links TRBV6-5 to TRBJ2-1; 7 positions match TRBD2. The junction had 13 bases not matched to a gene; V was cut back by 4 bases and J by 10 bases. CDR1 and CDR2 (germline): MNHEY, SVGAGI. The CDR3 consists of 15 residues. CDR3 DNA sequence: TGTGCCAGCAGTTTGGCGATCTACACTAGCGACGAGCAGTTCTTC. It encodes CASSLAIYTSDEQFF.

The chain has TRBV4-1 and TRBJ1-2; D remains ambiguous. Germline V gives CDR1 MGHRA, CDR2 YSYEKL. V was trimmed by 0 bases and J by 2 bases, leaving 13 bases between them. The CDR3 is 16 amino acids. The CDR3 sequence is CASSQDPFQPNYGYTF. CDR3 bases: TGCGCCAGCAGCCAAGACCCCTTTCAACCCAACTATGGCTACACCTTC.

The DNA of the CDR3 is TGCGCCAGCAGCCAATTGGGTTGGAGGGTAGAGACCCAGTACTTC. This encodes CASSQLGWRVETQYF. J is TRBJ2-5 and V is TRBV4-1, with D possibly being TRBD2 (6 bases). Trimming removed 2 bases at V and 4 bases at J, with 14 bases between. The CDR3 loop spans 15 amino acids. In germline, CDR1 is MGHRA, CDR2 YSYEKL.

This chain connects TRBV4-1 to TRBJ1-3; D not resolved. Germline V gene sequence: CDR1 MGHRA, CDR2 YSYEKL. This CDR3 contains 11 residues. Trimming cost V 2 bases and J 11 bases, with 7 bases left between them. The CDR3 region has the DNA TGCGCCAGCAGCCAATGGGGAGCCATATATTTT. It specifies CASSQWGAIYF.

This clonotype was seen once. The CDR3 DNA reads TGTGCCAGCAGCGTAGGTGGGGGAGCTAACAATGAGCAGTTCTTC. It translates to CASSVGGGANNEQFF. This rearrangement joins TRBV9 to TRBJ2-1; D could derive from TRBD1 or TRBD2 (5 bases each). The CDR3 consists of 15 residues. V lost 0 bases to trimming and J lost 5 bases, with 12 bases between them. The germline V gene has CDR1 SGDLS and CDR2 YYNGEE.

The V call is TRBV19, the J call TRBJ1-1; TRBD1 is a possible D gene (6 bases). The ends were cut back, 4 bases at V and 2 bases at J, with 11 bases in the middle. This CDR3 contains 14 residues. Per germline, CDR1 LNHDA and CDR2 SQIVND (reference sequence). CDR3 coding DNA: TGTGCCAGTAGTAGGTCGGACAGAAACACTGAAGCTTTCTTT. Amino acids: CASSRSDRNTEAFF. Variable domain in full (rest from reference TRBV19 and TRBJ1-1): DGGITQSPKYLFRKEGQNVTLSCEQNLNHDAMYWYRQDPGQGLRLIYYSQIVNDFQKGDIAEGYSVSREKKESFPLTVTSAQKNPTAFYLCASSRSDRNTEAFFGQGTRLTVV.

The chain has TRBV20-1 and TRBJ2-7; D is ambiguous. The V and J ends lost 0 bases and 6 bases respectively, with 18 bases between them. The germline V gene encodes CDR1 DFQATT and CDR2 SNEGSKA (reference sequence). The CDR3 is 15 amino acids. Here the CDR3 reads CSARDFVGSRPEQYF. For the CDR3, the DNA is TGCAGTGCTAGAGATTTTGTAGGGTCCCGTCCCGAGCAGTACTTC.

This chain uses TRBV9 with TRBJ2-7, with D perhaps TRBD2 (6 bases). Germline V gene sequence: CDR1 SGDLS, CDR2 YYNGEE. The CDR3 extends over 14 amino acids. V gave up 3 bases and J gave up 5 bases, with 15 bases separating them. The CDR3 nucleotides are TGTGCCAGCAGCGAGGATGGGGGGTCCGACGAGCAGTACTTC. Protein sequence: CASSEDGGSDEQYF.

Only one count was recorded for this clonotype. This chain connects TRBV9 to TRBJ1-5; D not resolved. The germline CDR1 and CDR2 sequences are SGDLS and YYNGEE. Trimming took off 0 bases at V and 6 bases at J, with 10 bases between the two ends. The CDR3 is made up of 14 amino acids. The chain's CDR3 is CASSVGGAGQPQHF. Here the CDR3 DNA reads TGTGCCAGCAGCGTAGGTGGAGCAGGTCAGCCCCAGCATTTT.

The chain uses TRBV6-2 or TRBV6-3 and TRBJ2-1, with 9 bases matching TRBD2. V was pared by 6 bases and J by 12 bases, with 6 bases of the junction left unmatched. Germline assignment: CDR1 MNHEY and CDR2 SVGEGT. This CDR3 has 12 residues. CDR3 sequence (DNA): TGTGCCAGCAGAACCTCGCGGGAGGGGCAGTTCTTC. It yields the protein CASRTSREGQFF.

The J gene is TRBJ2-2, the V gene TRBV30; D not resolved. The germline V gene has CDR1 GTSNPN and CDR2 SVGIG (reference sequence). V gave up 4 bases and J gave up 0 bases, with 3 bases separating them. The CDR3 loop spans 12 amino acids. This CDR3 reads CAWTSNTGELFF. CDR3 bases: TGTGCCTGGACCTCGAACACCGGGGAGCTGTTTTTT.

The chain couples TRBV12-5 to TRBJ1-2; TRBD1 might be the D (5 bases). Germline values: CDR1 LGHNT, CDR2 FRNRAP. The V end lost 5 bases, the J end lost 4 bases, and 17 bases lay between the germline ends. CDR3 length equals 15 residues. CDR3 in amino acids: CASGTGLQMGYGYTF. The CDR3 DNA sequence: TGTGCTAGTGGTACGGGACTACAGATGGGCTATGGCTACACCTTC.

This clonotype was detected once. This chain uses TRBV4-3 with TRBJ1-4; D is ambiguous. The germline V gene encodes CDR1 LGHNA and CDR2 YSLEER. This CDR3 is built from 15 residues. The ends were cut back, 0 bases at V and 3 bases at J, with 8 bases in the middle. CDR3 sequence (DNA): TGCGCCAGCAGCCAAGAGAGGGCACCTAATGAAAAACTGTTTTTT. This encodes CASSQERAPNEKLFF.

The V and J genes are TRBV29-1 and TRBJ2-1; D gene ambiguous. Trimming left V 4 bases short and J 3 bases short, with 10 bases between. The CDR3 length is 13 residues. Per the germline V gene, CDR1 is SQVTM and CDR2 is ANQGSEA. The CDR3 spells CSVGSSYYNEQFF. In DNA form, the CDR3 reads TGCAGCGTTGGAAGCAGTTACTACAATGAGCAGTTCTTC.

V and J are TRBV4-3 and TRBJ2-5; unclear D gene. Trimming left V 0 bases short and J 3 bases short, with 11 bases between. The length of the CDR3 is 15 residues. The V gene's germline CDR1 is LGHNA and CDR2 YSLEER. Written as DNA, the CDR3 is TGCGCCAGCAGCCAAGATGTTGGTATCGAAGAGACCCAGTACTTC. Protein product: CASSQDVGIEETQYF.

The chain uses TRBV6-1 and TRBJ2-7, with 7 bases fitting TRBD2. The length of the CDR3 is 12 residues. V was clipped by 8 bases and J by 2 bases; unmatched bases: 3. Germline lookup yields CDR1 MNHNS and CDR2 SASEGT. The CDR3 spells CASGDYTYEQYF. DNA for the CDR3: TGTGCCAGCGGGGACTACACCTACGAGCAGTACTTC.